This T cell receptor (beta chain) was identified during a study of blood T cell repertoires in COVID-19. At the level of the study: Some COVID-19 samples were acute and others convalescent; all came from the United States, Italy and Spain.

Participants were aged roughly 18 to 90 years, lived in over 20 US areas, and enrolled virtually. Two negative PCRs, clearance, or symptom resolution had been documented for recovered Cohort 3 donors. How the authors handled the data: Quantification of nucleated cells was approximated via reference gene primer amplification. Some clones are missing from TCRdb's copy, which holds only in-frame ones; the method was immunoSEQ multiplex PCR. V and J calls and clone size are as listed in that table; D and trimming were resolved from the DNA. The sample consists of 350,000 or so clones, about 90% of them appearing once. This clonotype was obtained from a woman aged 25-40 years who had recovered from COVID-19. Sequencing used PBMCs or T cells enriched from blood (not recorded which).

The CDR3 bases are TGTGCCAGCAGAGGGACAGGTTCCTACGAGCAGTACTTC. It is translated as CASRGTGSYEQYF. The chain employs TRBV28 and TRBJ2-7; 8 nucleotides align to TRBD1. V trimming: 6 bases; J trimming: 1 base; junction bases outside the gene matches: 2. CDR1 is MDHEN, CDR2 SYDVKM, per germline. This CDR3 has 13 residues.